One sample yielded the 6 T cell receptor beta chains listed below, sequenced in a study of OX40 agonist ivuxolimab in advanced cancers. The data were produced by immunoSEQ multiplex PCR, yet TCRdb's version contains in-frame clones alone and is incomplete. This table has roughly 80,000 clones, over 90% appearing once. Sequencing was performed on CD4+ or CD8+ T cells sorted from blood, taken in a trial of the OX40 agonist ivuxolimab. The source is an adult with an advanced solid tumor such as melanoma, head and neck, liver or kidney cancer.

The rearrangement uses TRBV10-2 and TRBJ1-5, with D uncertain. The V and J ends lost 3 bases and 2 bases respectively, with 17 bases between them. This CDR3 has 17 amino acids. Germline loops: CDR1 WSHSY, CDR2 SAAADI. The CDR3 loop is CASSDPDGRVRNQPQHF. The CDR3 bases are TGCGCCAGCAGTGACCCCGATGGCCGGGTTCGCAATCAGCCCCAGCATTTT.

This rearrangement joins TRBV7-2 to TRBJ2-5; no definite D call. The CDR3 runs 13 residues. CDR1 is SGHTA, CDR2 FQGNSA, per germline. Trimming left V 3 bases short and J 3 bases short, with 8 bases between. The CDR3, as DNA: TGTGCCAGCAGCTTCTTAAGGGAAGAGACCCAGTACTTC. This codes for CASSFLREETQYF.

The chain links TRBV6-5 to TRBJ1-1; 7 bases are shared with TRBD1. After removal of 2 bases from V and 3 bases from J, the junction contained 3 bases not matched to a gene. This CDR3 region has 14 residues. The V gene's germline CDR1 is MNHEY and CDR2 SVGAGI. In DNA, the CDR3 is TGTGCCAGCAGTTACAAGACAGGGCACACTGAAGCTTTCTTT. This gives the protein CASSYKTGHTEAFF.

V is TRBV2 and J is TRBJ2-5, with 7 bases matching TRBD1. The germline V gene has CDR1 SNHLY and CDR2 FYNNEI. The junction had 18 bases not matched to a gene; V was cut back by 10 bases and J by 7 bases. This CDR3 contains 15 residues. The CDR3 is CATRQGPGEGRTQYF. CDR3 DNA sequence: TGTGCCACCAGACAGGGTCCGGGTGAGGGGCGGACCCAGTACTTC.

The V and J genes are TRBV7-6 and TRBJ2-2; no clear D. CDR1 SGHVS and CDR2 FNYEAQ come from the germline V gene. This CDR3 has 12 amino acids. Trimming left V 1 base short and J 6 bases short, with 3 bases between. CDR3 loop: CASSLGAGELFF. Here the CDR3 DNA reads TGTGCCAGCAGCTTAGGGGCCGGGGAGCTGTTTTTT. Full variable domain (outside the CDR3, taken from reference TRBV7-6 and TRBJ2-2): GAGVSQSPRYKVTKRGQDVALRCDPISGHVSLYWYRQALGQGPEFLTYFNYEAQQDKSGLPNDRFSAERPEGSISTLTIQRTEQRDSAMYRCASSLGAGELFFGEGSRLTVL.

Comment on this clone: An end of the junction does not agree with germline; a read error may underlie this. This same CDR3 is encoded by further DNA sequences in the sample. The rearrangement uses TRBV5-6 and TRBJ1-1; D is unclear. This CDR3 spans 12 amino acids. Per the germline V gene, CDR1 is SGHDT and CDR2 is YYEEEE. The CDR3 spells CASSLAMAEAFF. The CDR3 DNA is TGTGCCAGCAGCTTGGCCATGGCTGAAGCCTTCTTT.